Sequencing of this T cell receptor beta chain was carried out in a study of beta chain features in type 1 diabetes (dated by TCRdb to the late 2010s). Turning to the overall study: Mean age, gender distribution, total cell number and subset yield were not different between patients and healthy donors. A total of 85 million to 110 million sorted cells were examined across all samples, and RNA yield correlated strongly with the number of cells per subset. Regulatory and stem cell-like memory subsets were obtained from only 8 patients and roughly eight healthy donors, while naive and central memory subsets were obtained from all 30 or so donors. In the study, recently diagnosed type 1 diabetes patients and matched healthy donors were compared on the TCRB repertoires of their sorted circulating CD4+ T cell subsets.

What the authors observed across the whole study: Naive, central memory and regulatory TCRB repertoires appeared to be more alike among patients than among healthy donors. Fewer insertions and more nucleotide deletions at VDJ recombination sites were observed in patients with type 1 diabetes, implying thymic rearrangement abnormalities. A moderate but significant shortening of TCRB CDR3 length was observed in type 1 diabetes patients in all four CD4+ subsets. Shorter templates might have been favored by PCR, but patient and control samples were amplified and corrected together, so both groups would have been affected equally by any skew. Because cDNA was sequenced instead of genomic DNA, activated cells with high expression could be over-represented, although the groups did not differ in activation or CD3 levels. Because the HLA sub-analyses included only small numbers of individuals, any influence of HLA type on TCRB rearrangement was left unresolved.

In the germline V gene, CDR1 corresponds to MNHEY and CDR2 to SVGAGI. At the junction V is shortened by 8 bases and J by 5 bases; bases outside the gene matches: 6. The CDR3 starts with the cysteine, ends with the phenylalanine, and has 13 residues. Just CDR3 DNA is preserved here, 39 bases in frame from base 1. As for this clone: What antigen it recognizes has not been identified. Base-call qualities are not available, and no considerably larger clone is one nucleotide away.

The High Capacity cDNA Reverse Transcription Kit was used to reverse transcribe all of the isolated RNA, meaning that expressed TCRB transcripts were what got sequenced. Deep immunoSEQ sequencing was performed on naive, central memory and regulatory T cell samples, with an average of around 3.4 million total reads per sample. Sorted cells were lysed in RLT buffer, and RNA was extracted using DNase-treated RNeasy Micro or Mini kits according to cell number. To prevent cross-contamination, each cell subset was processed individually, whereas patient and healthy donor samples were processed jointly. Using the immunoSEQ multiplex PCR, TCRB sequences were amplified from cDNA into 87-bp fragments spanning the CDR3 region. Sequencing of the amplicons was performed on the Illumina HiSeq platform. The authors' pipeline ran thus. PCR bias was corrected computationally using synthetic template baselines, and reads within Hamming distance 2 were collapsed, with unmergeable singletons discarded. Reads were aligned to IMGT to assign V, D and J genes, CDR3 length, and insertions or deletions at six rearrangement sites. Within each subset, clonotype counts were normalized to sorted cell number, and only after that were true diversity and Gini coefficients computed with the tcR R package. The overlap coefficient, calculated on TCRB nucleotide sequences, was used to quantify repertoire sharing. Out-of-frame TCRB sequences from naive cells were analyzed to stand in for the pre-selection repertoire. Sourced from immuneACCESS, this table was stored by TCRdb with only in-frame sequences that have V and J called. A share of the clones is absent; for the studies checked, an unresolved V gene accounts for under half, and the remainder has no known explanation. V, J and clone size were drawn from that table, and D and trimming were deduced from the DNA. The sample profile shows under 400,000 clones; around 13% of them were found once. The ten top clones hold about 0.01% of the sample.

Each donor gave one peripheral blood draw, averaging approximately 120 mL, which was collected into heparinised tubes. A BD FACSAria II and a panel including CD45RO, CCR7, CD25, CD127, CD95 and CD27 were used to sort naive, central memory, regulatory and stem cell-like memory CD4+ T cells. All sorted populations exceeded 95% purity. PBMCs were isolated immediately by Lymphoprep density gradient centrifugation and stained directly without culture. Samples were stained and sorted in pairs, with one healthy donor and one patient per experiment, so that batch effects were minimized. The material sequenced was naive CD4+ T cells from blood. This specimen's cell subset or site label, interpreted: true naive CD4+ T cells. The chain is made from TRBV6-5 and TRBJ1-2; a stretch of 9 junction bases matches TRBD1. The source of this sequence is a woman aged 18-30 years with type 1 diabetes. At the DNA level, the sequence is TGTGCCAGCGGGGGACAGGGCCTATATGGCTACACCTTC. The encoded protein is CASGGQGLYGYTF.